Sequencing of this TCR beta chain was carried out in a study of monozygotic twins with inflammatory bowel disease. Turning to this clonotype: Its antigen is still unknown.

TCR libraries were prepared from 3,000 to 3,500 ng total RNA each. Molecular identifiers with 6-nucleotide sample barcodes were added during cDNA synthesis via template switching. TCRdb re-called the 5' RACE reads, yielding one record per CDR3 amino acid sequence without DNA. The sample has 210,000 or so distinct CDR3 sequences. General observations from the study: With inverse Simpson as the measure, TCRbeta diversity was lower in IBD patients than in healthy co-twins.

The CDR3 runs 14 residues. In germline, CDR1 is MNHEY, CDR2 SVGAGI. This clonotype was obtained from a human donor with ulcerative colitis or Crohn's disease, or a healthy co-twin of an affected twin (not recorded which). V is TRBV6-5 and J is TRBJ2-1; TCRdb's assignment of TRBD1 cannot be checked, as there is no DNA. The sequenced material came from blood. This chain's CDR3 is CASRSGGRPNEQFF.